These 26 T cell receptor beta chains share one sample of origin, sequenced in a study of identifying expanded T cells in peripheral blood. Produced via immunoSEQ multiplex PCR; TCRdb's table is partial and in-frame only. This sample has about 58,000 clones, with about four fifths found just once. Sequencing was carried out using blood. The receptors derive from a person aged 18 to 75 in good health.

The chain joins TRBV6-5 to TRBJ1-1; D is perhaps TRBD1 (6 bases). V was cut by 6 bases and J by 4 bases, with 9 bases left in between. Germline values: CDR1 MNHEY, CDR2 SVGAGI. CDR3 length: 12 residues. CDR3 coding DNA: TGTGCCAGCAGCCAGGGGTTCACTGAAGCTTTCTTT. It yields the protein CASSQGFTEAFF.

CDR3 sequence reads: CASSDSGTGGGYTF. The CDR3 nucleotides read TGTGCCAGCAGTGATTCTGGGACAGGGGGCGGCTACACCTTC. The chain is built from TRBV25-1 and TRBJ1-2; 12 bases fit TRBD1. This CDR3 comprises 14 residues. Losses at the gene ends were 3 bases for V and 8 bases for J; bases not matched to a gene: 4. Germline V gene lookup returns CDR1 MGHDK and CDR2 SYGVNS.

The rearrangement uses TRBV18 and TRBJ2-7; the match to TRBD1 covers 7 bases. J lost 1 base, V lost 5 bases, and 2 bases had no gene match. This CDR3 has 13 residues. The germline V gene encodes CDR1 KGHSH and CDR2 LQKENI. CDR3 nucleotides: TGTGCCAGCTCATCGGGACAGTCCTACGAGCAGTACTTC. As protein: CASSSGQSYEQYF.

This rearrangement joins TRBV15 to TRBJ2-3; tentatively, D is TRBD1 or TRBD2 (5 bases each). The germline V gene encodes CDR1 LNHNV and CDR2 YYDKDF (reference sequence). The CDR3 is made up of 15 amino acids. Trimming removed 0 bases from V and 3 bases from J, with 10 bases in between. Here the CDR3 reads CATSRDLGGTDTQYF. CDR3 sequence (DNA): TGTGCCACCAGCAGAGATCTTGGGGGTACAGATACGCAGTATTTT.

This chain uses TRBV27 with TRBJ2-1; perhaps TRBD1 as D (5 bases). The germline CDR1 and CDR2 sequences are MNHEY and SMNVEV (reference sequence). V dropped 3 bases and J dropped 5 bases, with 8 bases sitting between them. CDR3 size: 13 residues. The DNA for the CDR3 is TGTGCCAGCAGTTTGAGACAGAACAATGAGCAGTTCTTC. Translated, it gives CASSLRQNNEQFF.

The CDR3 DNA follows: TGTGCTAGTGGTTTGGTACTAGCAGGGGGGTATAGCAATCAGCCCCAGCATTTT. Translating gives CASGLVLAGGYSNQPQHF. The J gene is TRBJ1-5, the V gene TRBV12-5, with 7 bases identical to TRBD1. The junction had 8 bases not matched to a gene; V was cut back by 0 bases and J by 0 bases. The CDR3 totals 18 residues. Germline-derived CDR1 and CDR2 are LGHNT and FRNRAP.

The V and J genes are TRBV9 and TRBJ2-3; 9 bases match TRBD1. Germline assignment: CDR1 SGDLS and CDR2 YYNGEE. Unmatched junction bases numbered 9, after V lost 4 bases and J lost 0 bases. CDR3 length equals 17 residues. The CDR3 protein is CASSPKSDRGSTDTQYF. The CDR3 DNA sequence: TGTGCCAGCAGCCCCAAATCGGACAGGGGCAGCACAGATACGCAGTATTTT.

The CDR3 coding sequence is TGTGCCAGCAGCTACGGGACTAGGCCGTTACGCGAGCAGTACTTC. Its protein product is CASSYGTRPLREQYF. The chain employs TRBV5-6 and TRBJ2-7, with 8 positions matching TRBD2. This CDR3 spans 15 amino acids. With V trimmed by 3 bases and J by 6 bases, 11 bases remained unmatched. Germline loops: CDR1 SGHDT, CDR2 YYEEEE.

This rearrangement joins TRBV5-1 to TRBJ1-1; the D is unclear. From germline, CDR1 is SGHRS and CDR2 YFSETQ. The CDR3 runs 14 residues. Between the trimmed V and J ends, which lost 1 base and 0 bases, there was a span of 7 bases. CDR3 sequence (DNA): TGCGCCAGCAGCTTGAATCACCTGAACACTGAAGCTTTCTTT. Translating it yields CASSLNHLNTEAFF.

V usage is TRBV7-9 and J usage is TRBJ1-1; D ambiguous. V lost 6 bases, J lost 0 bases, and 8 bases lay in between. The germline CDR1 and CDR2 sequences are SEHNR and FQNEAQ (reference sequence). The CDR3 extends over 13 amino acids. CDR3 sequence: CASRGVLNTEAFF. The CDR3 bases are TGTGCCAGCAGGGGAGTCTTGAACACTGAAGCTTTCTTT.

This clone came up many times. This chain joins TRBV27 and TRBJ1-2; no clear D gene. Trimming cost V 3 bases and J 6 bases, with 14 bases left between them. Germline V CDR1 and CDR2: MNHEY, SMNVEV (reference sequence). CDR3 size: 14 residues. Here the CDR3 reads CASSFNRLGNGYTF. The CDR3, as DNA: TGTGCCAGCAGTTTCAATAGGCTAGGGAATGGCTACACCTTC.

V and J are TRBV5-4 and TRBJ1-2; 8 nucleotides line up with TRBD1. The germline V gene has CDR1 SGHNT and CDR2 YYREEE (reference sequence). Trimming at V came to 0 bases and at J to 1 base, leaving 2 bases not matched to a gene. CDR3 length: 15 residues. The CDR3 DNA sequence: TGTGCCAGCAGCTTGGCCGGACAGGGTAACTATGGCTACACCTTC. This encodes CASSLAGQGNYGYTF.

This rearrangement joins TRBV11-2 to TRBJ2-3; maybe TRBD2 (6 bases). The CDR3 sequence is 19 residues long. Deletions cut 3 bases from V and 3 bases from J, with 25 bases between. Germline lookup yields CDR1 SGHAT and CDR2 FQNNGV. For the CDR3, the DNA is TGTGCCAGCAGCTTCACCTCTTTTCTTCCTAGCGAGGGAACAGATACGCAGTATTTT. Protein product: CASSFTSFLPSEGTDTQYF.

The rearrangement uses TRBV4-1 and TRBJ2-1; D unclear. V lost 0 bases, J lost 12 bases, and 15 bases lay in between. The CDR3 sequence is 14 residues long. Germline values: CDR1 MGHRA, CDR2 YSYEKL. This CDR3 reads CASSQERKPLVQFF. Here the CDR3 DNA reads TGCGCCAGCAGCCAAGAGCGAAAGCCCTTGGTGCAGTTCTTC.

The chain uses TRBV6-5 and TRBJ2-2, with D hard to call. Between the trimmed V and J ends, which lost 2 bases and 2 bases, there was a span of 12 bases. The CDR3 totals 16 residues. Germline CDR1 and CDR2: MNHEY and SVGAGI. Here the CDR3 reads CASSYPRNANTGELFF. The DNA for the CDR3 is TGTGCCAGCAGTTACCCTCGCAATGCTAACACCGGGGAGCTGTTTTTT.

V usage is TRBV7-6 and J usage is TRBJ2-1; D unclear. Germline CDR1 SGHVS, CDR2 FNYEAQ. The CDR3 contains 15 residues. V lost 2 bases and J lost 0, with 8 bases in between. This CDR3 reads CASSLQILSYNEQFF. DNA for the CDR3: TGTGCCAGCAGCTTACAAATCCTCTCCTACAATGAGCAGTTCTTC. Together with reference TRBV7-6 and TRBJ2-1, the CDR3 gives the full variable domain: GAGVSQSPRYKVTKRGQDVALRCDPISGHVSLYWYRQALGQGPEFLTYFNYEAQQDKSGLPNDRFSAERPEGSISTLTIQRTEQRDSAMYRCASSLQILSYNEQFFGPGTRLTVL.

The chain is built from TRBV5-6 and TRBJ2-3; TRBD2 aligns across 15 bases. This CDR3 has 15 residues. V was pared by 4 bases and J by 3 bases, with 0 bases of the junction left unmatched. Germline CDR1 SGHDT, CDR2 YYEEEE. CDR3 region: CASSGLAGGTDTQYF. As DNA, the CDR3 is TGTGCCAGCAGCGGACTAGCGGGGGGGACAGATACGCAGTATTTT.

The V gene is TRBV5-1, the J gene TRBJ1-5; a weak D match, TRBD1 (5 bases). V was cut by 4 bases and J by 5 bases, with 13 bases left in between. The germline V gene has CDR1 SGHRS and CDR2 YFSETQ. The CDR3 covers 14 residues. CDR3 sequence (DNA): TGCGCCAGCAGCCCCGGACAACAGGATCAGCCCCAGCATTTT. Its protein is CASSPGQQDQPQHF.

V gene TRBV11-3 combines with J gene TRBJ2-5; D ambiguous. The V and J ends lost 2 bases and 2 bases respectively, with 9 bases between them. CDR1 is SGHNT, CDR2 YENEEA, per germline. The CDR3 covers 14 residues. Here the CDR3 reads CASSLSPVQETQYF. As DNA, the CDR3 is TGTGCCAGCAGCTTATCTCCCGTACAAGAGACCCAGTACTTC.

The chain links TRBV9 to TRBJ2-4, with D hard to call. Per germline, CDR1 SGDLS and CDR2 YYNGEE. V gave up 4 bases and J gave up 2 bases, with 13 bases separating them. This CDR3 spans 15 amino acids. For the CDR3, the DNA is TGTGCCAGCAGCACCCGGAAAGGCCCCAAAAACATTCAGTACTTC. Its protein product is CASSTRKGPKNIQYF.

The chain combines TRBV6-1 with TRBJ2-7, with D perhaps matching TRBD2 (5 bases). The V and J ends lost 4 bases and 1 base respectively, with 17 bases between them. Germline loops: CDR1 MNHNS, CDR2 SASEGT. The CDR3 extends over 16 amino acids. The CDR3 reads CASSGLGSDLSYEQYF. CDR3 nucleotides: TGTGCCAGCAGTGGACTGGGTAGCGACTTATCCTACGAGCAGTACTTC.

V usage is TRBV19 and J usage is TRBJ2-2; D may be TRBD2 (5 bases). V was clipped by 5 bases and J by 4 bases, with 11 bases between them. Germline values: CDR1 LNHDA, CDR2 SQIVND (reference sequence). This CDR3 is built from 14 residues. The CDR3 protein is CASSEGRFTGELFF. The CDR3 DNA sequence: TGTGCCAGTAGTGAGGGTCGATTCACCGGGGAGCTGTTTTTT. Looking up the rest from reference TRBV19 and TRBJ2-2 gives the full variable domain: DGGITQSPKYLFRKEGQNVTLSCEQNLNHDAMYWYRQDPGQGLRLIYYSQIVNDFQKGDIAEGYSVSREKKESFPLTVTSAQKNPTAFYLCASSEGRFTGELFFGEGSRLTVL.

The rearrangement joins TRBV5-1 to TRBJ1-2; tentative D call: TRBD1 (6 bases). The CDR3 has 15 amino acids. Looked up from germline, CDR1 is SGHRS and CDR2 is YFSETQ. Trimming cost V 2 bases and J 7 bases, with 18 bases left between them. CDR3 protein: CASSFGASRGSGYTF. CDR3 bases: TGCGCCAGCAGCTTCGGAGCTTCCAGGGGCAGTGGCTACACCTTC.

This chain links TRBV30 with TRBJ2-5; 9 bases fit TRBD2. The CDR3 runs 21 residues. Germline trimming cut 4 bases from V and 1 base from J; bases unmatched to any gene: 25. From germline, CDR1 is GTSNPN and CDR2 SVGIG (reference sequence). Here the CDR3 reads CAWTRRSRNRGLAGVQETQYF. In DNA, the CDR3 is TGTGCCTGGACCAGACGTAGTAGGAATCGGGGATTAGCGGGAGTCCAAGAGACCCAGTACTTC.

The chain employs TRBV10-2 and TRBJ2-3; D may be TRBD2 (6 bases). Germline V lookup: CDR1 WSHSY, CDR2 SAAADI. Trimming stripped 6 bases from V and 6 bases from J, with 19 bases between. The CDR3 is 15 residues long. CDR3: CASRRWDPREDTQYF. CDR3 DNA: TGCGCCAGCAGGAGGTGGGACCCACGGGAGGATACGCAGTATTTT.

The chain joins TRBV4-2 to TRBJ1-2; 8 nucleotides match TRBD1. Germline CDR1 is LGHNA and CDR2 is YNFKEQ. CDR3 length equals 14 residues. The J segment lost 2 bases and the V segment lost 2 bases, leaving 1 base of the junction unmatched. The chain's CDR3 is CASSQRTGNYGYTF. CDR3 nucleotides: TGTGCCAGCAGCCAAAGGACAGGGAACTATGGCTACACCTTC.